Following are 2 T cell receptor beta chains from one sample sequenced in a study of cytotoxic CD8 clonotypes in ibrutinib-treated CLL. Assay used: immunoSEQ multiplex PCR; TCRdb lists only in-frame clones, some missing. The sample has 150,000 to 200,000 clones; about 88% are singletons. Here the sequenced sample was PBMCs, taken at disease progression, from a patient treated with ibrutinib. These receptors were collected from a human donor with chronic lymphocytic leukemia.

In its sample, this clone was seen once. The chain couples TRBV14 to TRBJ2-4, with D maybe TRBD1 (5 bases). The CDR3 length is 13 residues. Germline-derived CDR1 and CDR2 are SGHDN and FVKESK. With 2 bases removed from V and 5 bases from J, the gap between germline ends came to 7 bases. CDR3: CASSQLTENIQYF. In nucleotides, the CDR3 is TGTGCCAGCAGCCAATTGACAGAAAACATTCAGTACTTC.

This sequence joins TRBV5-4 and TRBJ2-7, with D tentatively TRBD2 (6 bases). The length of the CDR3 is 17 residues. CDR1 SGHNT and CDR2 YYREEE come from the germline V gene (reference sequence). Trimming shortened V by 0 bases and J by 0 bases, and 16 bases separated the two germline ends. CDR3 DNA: TGTGCCAGCAGCTTGGCCGGAGGGGCCACGAACTCCTACGAGCAGTACTTC. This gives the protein CASSLAGGATNSYEQYF.